One and the same sample provided the 8 T cell receptor beta chains below, sequenced in a study of Ad26.COV2.S vaccination and SARS-CoV-2 variants. TCRdb's table, derived via immunoSEQ multiplex PCR, lists solely in-frame clones and lacks some. The table lists about 350,000 clones, about 90% of them singletons, with around 4% in the top ten. The sample was peripheral blood, taken after recovery from COVID-19. Source of these receptors: a human donor who had recovered from COVID-19.

The chain is built from TRBV6-4 and TRBJ2-2; 11 nucleotides agree with TRBD2. Germline V gene data show CDR1 as MRHNA and CDR2 as SNTAGT. V was pared by 0 bases and J by 2 bases, with 5 bases of the junction left unmatched. The CDR3 sequence is 18 residues long. The CDR3 loop is CASSDSPSGGLNTGELFF. CDR3 sequence (DNA): TGTGCCAGCAGTGACTCCCCTAGCGGGGGGCTTAACACCGGGGAGCTGTTTTTT.

The chain links TRBV5-6 to TRBJ2-7; maybe TRBD2 (5 bases). V gave up 7 bases and J gave up 2 bases, with 22 bases separating them. The CDR3 is made up of 16 amino acids. Looked up from germline, CDR1 is SGHDT and CDR2 is YYEEEE. The CDR3: CASFPKPTRIPYEQYF. CDR3 in DNA: TGTGCCAGCTTTCCTAAGCCCACTAGAATCCCCTACGAGCAGTACTTC.

The genes are TRBV19 and TRBJ1-6, with D possibly matching TRBD1 (5 bases). The ends were cut back, 1 base at V and 7 bases at J, with 14 bases in the middle. This CDR3 has 16 residues. Germline V CDR1 and CDR2: LNHDA, SQIVND (reference sequence). The DNA for the CDR3 is TGTGCCAGTAGTATAGCAGGTAACAGGCCGAATTCACCCCTCCACTTT. This gives the protein CASSIAGNRPNSPLHF.

J is TRBJ2-3 and V is TRBV5-1; D ambiguous. The germline V gene encodes CDR1 SGHRS and CDR2 YFSETQ. Trimming left V 0 bases short and J 5 bases short, with 7 bases between. There are 13 residues in the CDR3. The CDR3 DNA reads as TGCGCCAGCAGCTTGGATTCGGGAGATACGCAGTATTTT. This translates into CASSLDSGDTQYF.

This sequence joins TRBV18 and TRBJ2-1, with 11 bases matching TRBD2. Looked up from germline, CDR1 is KGHSH and CDR2 is LQKENI. This CDR3 is 16 amino acids long. With V trimmed by 3 bases and J by 6 bases, 7 bases remained unmatched. CDR3 sequence reads: CASSPSSGGTRNEQFF. The CDR3 bases are TGTGCCAGCTCACCTTCTAGCGGGGGGACTCGCAATGAGCAGTTCTTC.

This clone showed up just once. An end of the junction differs from the germline gene, which may be a read error. J is TRBJ2-6 and V is TRBV5-6, with D possibly matching TRBD2 (7 bases). Looked up from germline, CDR1 is SGHDT and CDR2 is YYEEEE. This CDR3 contains 19 residues. The CDR3 loop reads CASMGGAAFSLSGANVLTF. CDR3 in DNA: TGCGCCAGCATGGGGGGGGCCGCATTCTCACTCTCTGGGGCCAACGTCCTGACTTTC.

V gene TRBV27 combines with J gene TRBJ2-1; D perhaps matches TRBD2 (7 bases). Germline CDR1 MNHEY, CDR2 SMNVEV (reference sequence). The CDR3 extends over 15 amino acids. CDR3 amino acids: CATRPGGSSYNEQFF. The CDR3 region has the DNA TGTGCGACCAGGCCGGGGGGCAGCTCCTACAATGAGCAGTTCTTC.

The J gene is TRBJ1-2, the V gene TRBV2; D is ambiguous. Germline CDR1 and CDR2: SNHLY and FYNNEI. Between the trimmed V and J ends, which lost 6 bases and 3 bases, there was a span of 11 bases. CDR3 length: 13 amino acids. Written as DNA, the CDR3 is TGTGCCAGCAGCGCTTCCGGGCACTATGGCTACACCTTC. Protein: CASSASGHYGYTF.